The T cell receptor (beta chain) described here comes from a study of blood T cell repertoires in COVID-19. Study-level background: From the United States, Italy and Spain came samples of acute and convalescent COVID-19. T cells, B-cell-depleted T cells, or PBMCs supplied cDNA or gDNA.

The CDR3 runs 11 residues. CDR1 and CDR2 (germline): GTSNPN, SVGIG (reference sequence). V gave up 0 bases and J gave up 5 bases, with 4 bases separating them. Per the authors' pipeline: The assay estimated nucleated cells by amplifying reference gene primers. Libraries were prepared by immunoSEQ multiplex PCR; TCRdb keeps only in-frame clonotypes and omits some of them. D and trimming were read from the DNA, whereas the V and J calls and clone size are those reported in that table. This table holds approximately 68,000 clones, approximately 84% found once. This sequence originates from a man between 65 and 79 years old with active or convalescent COVID-19. The material sequenced was peripheral blood. The chain employs TRBV30 and TRBJ1-1; D call uncertain. CDR3 coding DNA: TGTGCCTGGAGTGTGTTAACTGAAGCTTTCTTT. It codes for CAWSVLTEAFF.